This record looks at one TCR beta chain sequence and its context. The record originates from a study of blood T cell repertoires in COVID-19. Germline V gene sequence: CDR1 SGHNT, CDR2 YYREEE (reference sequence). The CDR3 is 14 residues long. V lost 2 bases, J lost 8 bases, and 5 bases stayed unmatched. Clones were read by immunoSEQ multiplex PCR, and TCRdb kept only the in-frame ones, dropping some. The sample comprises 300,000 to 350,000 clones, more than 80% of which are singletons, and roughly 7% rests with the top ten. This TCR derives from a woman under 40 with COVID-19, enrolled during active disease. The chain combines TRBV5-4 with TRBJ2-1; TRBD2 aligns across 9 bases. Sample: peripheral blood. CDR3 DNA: TGTGCCAGCAGCTTAAATAGCGGGAGTCATGAGCAGTTCTTC. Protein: CASSLNSGSHEQFF.